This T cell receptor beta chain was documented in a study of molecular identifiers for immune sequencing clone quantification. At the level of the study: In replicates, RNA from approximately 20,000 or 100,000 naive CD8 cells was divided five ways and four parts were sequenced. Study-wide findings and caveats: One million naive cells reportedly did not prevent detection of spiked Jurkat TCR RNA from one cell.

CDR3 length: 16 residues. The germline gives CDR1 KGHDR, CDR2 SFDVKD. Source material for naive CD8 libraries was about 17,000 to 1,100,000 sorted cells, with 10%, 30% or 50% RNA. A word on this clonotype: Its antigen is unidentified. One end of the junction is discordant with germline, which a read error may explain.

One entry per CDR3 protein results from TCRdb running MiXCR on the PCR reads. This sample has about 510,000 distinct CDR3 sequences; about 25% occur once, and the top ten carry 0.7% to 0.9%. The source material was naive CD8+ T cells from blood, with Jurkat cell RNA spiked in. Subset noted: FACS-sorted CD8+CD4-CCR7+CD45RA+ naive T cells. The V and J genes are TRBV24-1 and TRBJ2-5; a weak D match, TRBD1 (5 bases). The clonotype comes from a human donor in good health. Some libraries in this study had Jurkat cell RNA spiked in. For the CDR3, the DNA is TGTGCCACCTGTGATGGGGCAGACCCCAGCCAAGAGACCCAGTACTTC. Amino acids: CATCDGADPSQETQYF.